This is a list of T cell receptor beta chains from one sample in a study of CD8 T cells in ankylosing spondylitis. MiXCR was run by TCRdb on the 5' RACE reads, yielding one entry per CDR3 protein. This sample has about 200,000 distinct CDR3 sequences, with about 13% found just once. Sequences were obtained from blood, either unsorted or a sorted T cell fraction (not recorded which). The receptors come from a male donor with ankylosing spondylitis or in good health (not recorded which). Each CDR3 is given with its conserved first and last residue. The D gene is left open where the match is weak. Clone size is not always given. Where it is, it says once, few, many or a class for expanded clones.

clone size | CDR3 length | J gene | D gene | V gene | CDR3 protein | CDR3 DNA
NA | 12 | TRBJ2-1 | NA | TRBV25-1 | CASSEFDNEQFF | TGTGCCAGCAGTGAATTTGACAATGAGCAGTTCTTC
many | 19 | TRBJ2-3 | TRBD2 | TRBV11-2 | CASSLDLSSGRYGTDTQYF | TGTGCCAGCAGCTTAGATCTGTCTAGCGGGAGATATGGCACAGATACGCAGTATTTT
few | 16 | TRBJ2-1 | TRBD2 | TRBV3-1 | CASSVLAGGSYNEQFF | TGTGCCAGCAGCGTACTAGCGGGAGGCTCCTACAATGAGCAGTTCTTC
few | 14 | TRBJ1-1 | NA | TRBV12-3/TRBV12-4 | CASSSLTGNTEAFF | TGTGCCAGCAGTTCCCTGACGGGGAACACTGAAGCTTTCTTT
NA | 15 | TRBJ2-7 | TRBD1 | TRBV7-9 | CASSPRDRVSYEQYF | TGTGCCAGCAGCCCCCGGGACAGGGTCTCCTACGAGCAGTACTTC
few | 15 | TRBJ2-3 | NA | TRBV4-1 | CASSQDPPMIDTQYF | TGCGCCAGCAGCCAAGATCCCCCCATGATCGATACGCAGTATTTT
NA | 16 | TRBJ2-1 | NA | TRBV21-1 | CASSKEGTQVYNEQFF | TGTGCCAGCAGCAAGGAGGGGACACAAGTTTACAATGAGCAGTTCTTC
few | 14 | TRBJ2-3 | TRBD2 | TRBV6-4 | CASSNSGGRDTQYF | TGTGCCAGCAGCAATAGCGGGGGAAGAGATACGCAGTATTTT
many | 13 | TRBJ1-1 | TRBD1 | TRBV10-3 | CAMGRGERTEAFF | TGTGCCATGGGCAGGGGGGAACGGACTGAAGCTTTCTTT
few | 16 | TRBJ1-1 | NA | TRBV7-7 | CASSPMVYGVGTEAFF | TGTGCCAGCAGCCCCATGGTTTACGGTGTAGGGACTGAAGCTTTCTTT
few | 14 | TRBJ2-5 | NA | TRBV4-1 | CASREQGGQETQYF | TGCGCCAGCAGGGAACAGGGAGGGCAAGAGACCCAGTACTTC
NA | 15 | TRBJ2-7 | NA | TRBV9 | CASSVGLAESYEQYF | TGTGCCAGCAGCGTAGGGTTAGCGGAGTCCTACGAGCAGTACTTC
NA | 14 | TRBJ2-7 | NA | TRBV18 | CASSTQTDSYEQYF | TGTGCCAGCTCAACCCAGACGGACTCCTACGAGCAGTACTTC
few | 14 | TRBJ2-7 | NA | TRBV7-9 | CASSPFGGGGEQYF | TGTGCCAGCAGCCCTTTCGGGGGTGGAGGCGAGCAGTACTTC
many | 13 | TRBJ2-5 | NA | TRBV6-1 | CASRSLGGETQYF | TGTGCCAGCCGGTCTTTAGGCGGAGAGACCCAGTACTTC
NA | 17 | TRBJ2-7 | NA | TRBV5-1 | CASSLKVTGLPSYEQYF | TGCGCCAGCAGCTTAAAGGTTACAGGGTTACCATCCTACGAGCAGTACTTC
NA | 14 | TRBJ2-2 | NA | TRBV28 | CASSSVYGTGELFF | TGTGCCAGCAGTTCGGTTTACGGCACCGGGGAGCTGTTTTTT
few | 14 | TRBJ1-1 | NA | TRBV29-1 | CSVEWVSMNTEAFF | TGCAGCGTTGAGTGGGTATCCATGAACACTGAAGCTTTCTTT
few | 14 | TRBJ2-5 | TRBD1 | TRBV6-5 | CASSLDRRRETQYF | TGTGCCAGCAGTTTGGACAGGAGAAGGGAGACCCAGTACTTC
few | 15 | TRBJ2-4 | TRBD1 | TRBV5-5 | CASSLIDRAGNIQYF | TGTGCCAGCAGCTTGATAGACAGGGCGGGAAACATTCAGTACTTC
few | 14 | TRBJ1-1 | NA | TRBV29-1 | CSVEDRAPSTEAFF | TGCAGCGTTGAAGACAGGGCCCCGAGTACTGAAGCTTTCTTT
NA | 17 | TRBJ2-3 | TRBD2 | TRBV2 | CASSDSTKREETDTQYF | TGTGCCAGCAGTGATAGTACAAAACGGGAGGAGACAGATACGCAGTATTTT
few | 12 | TRBJ2-3 | NA | TRBV5-5 | CASSSDGDTQYF | TGTGCCAGCAGCTCGGACGGGGATACGCAGTATTTT
NA | 13 | TRBJ2-1 | TRBD2 | TRBV28 | CASSLTSGSKKFF | TGTGCCAGCAGTTTAACCAGCGGGAGTAAAAAGTTCTTC
few | 14 | TRBJ2-5 | NA | TRBV7-9 | CASSLAVRRETQYF | TGTGCCAGCAGCTTAGCGGTCAGAAGAGAGACCCAGTACTTC
NA | 13 | TRBJ1-2 | TRBD1 | TRBV27 | CASSPGQGFGYTF | TGTGCCAGCAGTCCTGGACAGGGCTTCGGCTACACCTTC
many | 13 | TRBJ1-1 | NA | TRBV29-1 | CSVEVRDRPEAFF | TGCAGCGTTGAGGTCAGGGATCGCCCTGAAGCTTTCTTT